This T cell receptor beta chain is drawn from a study of T-cell reconstitution after alpha-beta-depleted transplantation in children (dated by TCRdb to the mid-2010s). For the study in its entirety: Using TCR repertoire profiling, the study quantitatively followed how T-cell immune reconstitution unfolded in children after TCRalphabeta/CD19-depleted allogeneic hematopoietic cell transplantation.

Library generation was performed with PCR. Sequencer: Illumina HiSeq 2500. To normalize quantification of the TCRbeta repertoire, the TCR libraries were built with molecular barcoding that relied on unique molecular identifiers. The public reads were quality trimmed at Q25 with fastp and then assembled into clones with MiXCR by TCRdb, keeping productive beta chains. Here each entry gathers all rows of one CDR3 protein and keeps the most common genes and DNA. The sample table lists about 370,000 distinct CDR3 sequences, 20% of them with a count of one. 3.8% of the sample belongs to the ten largest clones. The CDR3 has 15 amino acids, counting the end cysteine and phenylalanine. Only CDR3 DNA remains: 45 bases, in frame from the first base. As encoded in the germline V gene (reference sequence), CDR1 is DFQATT while CDR2 is SNEGSKA. Compared with germline, V lacks 1 base and J lacks 8 bases; bases without a gene match: 6.

In this sample, this clonotype turned up a few times. Its cognate antigen has yet to be identified. No much larger clone exists at a distance of one base, and base qualities are not known. The receptor was derived from a human donor who donated a stem cell graft to a child with acute myeloid leukemia. This specimen was PBMCs from the stem cell graft donor, taken from the stem cell graft. The chain was built from TRBV20-1 and TRBJ2-1; TRBD2 lines up with 12 middle nucleotides. The bases are TGCAGTGCTAGAGGACTAGCGGGAGATTTGGATGAGCAGTTCTTC. Its protein is CSARGLAGDLDEQFF.